The 27 T cell receptor beta chains in this list originate from one sample, sequenced in a study of cytomegalovirus exposure and HLA in healthy donors. Profiling relied on immunoSEQ multiplex PCR, and the TCRdb table lists in-frame clones only, not all of them. The sample has about 50,000 clones, 88% seen once. The sample taken for sequencing was PBMCs. All receptors come from a woman in her twenties or thirties in good health and CMV-seronegative.

The chain employs TRBV20-1 and TRBJ2-5; D uncertain. V was pared by 5 bases and J by 1 base, with 5 bases between. CDR1 and CDR2 (germline): DFQATT, SNEGSKA (reference sequence). The CDR3 loop spans 11 amino acids. In nucleotides, the CDR3 is TGCAGTGCTTACTCCCAAGAGACCCAGTACTTC. It yields the protein CSAYSQETQYF.

The V and J genes are TRBV7-8 and TRBJ1-2; TRBD1 agrees at 9 bases. The CDR3 has 17 amino acids. The J segment lost 0 bases and the V segment lost 4 bases, leaving 9 bases of the junction unmatched. From germline, CDR1 is SGHVS and CDR2 FQNEAQ. CDR3 DNA: TGTGCCAGCAGCTCCCGGACAGGGGCGACAGCTAACTATGGCTACACCTTC. Protein: CASSSRTGATANYGYTF.

This clone has just one count. The chain has TRBV6-6 and TRBJ2-7, with D tentatively TRBD1 (6 bases). This CDR3 comprises 13 residues. V gave up 4 bases and J gave up 5 bases, with 12 bases separating them. Germline CDR1 is MNHNY and CDR2 is SVGAGI (reference sequence). The CDR3 reads CASSSGAVHEQYF. The CDR3 DNA reads as TGTGCCAGCAGTTCAGGGGCGGTCCACGAGCAGTACTTC.

This clone has more than one count but fewer than ten. The CDR3 loop reads CASSTTGQGEAFF. The CDR3 DNA follows: TGTGCCAGCTCCACCACAGGGCAGGGTGAAGCTTTCTTT. The rearrangement uses TRBV18 and TRBJ1-1, with D perhaps matching TRBD1 (6 bases). Germline CDR1 is KGHSH and CDR2 is LQKENI. The CDR3 is 13 amino acids. V was trimmed by 6 bases and J by 7 bases, leaving 15 bases between them.

The J gene is TRBJ2-7, the V gene TRBV7-3; possible D gene TRBD1, 5 bases. CDR1 and CDR2 from the germline V gene are SGHTA and FQGTGA. The CDR3 sequence is 12 residues long. Trimming cost V 5 bases and J 3 bases, with 8 bases left between them. Written as DNA, the CDR3 is TGTGCCAGCAGCGTGCAGGGCTACGAGCAGTACTTC. Translating it yields CASSVQGYEQYF.

V usage is TRBV5-1 and J usage is TRBJ2-5; D may be TRBD2 (5 bases). The V and J ends lost 3 bases and 5 bases respectively, with 14 bases between them. The CDR3 is made up of 14 amino acids. In germline, CDR1 is SGHRS, CDR2 YFSETQ. CDR3 region: CASSSGPGEETQYF. The CDR3, as DNA: TGCGCCAGCAGCTCGGGCCCCGGGGAGGAGACCCAGTACTTC.

In regard to this clone: Its ends do not fully match the called genes, so a read error is possible. This chain joins TRBV6-4 and TRBJ1-2; D might be TRBD1 (6 bases). The CDR3 consists of 16 residues. Germline V gene data show CDR1 as MRHNA and CDR2 as SNTAGT. CDR3 region: CASRDSEGGQFGGYTF. In nucleotides, the CDR3 is TGTGCCAGCAGAGACTCCGAGGGGGGGCAGTTCGGTGGCTACACCTTC.

Only one count was recorded for this clone. This chain joins TRBV5-4 and TRBJ2-7; tentative D call: TRBD1 (5 bases). The ends were cut back, 0 bases at V and 2 bases at J, with 12 bases in the middle. Germline CDR1 is SGHNT and CDR2 is YYREEE (reference sequence). The CDR3 has 15 amino acids. As DNA, the CDR3 is TGTGCCAGCAGCTTGGTAGGGGTCTCCACCTACGAGCAGTACTTC. Its protein is CASSLVGVSTYEQYF.

The chain employs TRBV11-2 and TRBJ2-1; D is uncertain. The CDR3 contains 11 residues. Germline V gene data show CDR1 as SGHAT and CDR2 as FQNNGV. With 8 bases removed from V and 3 bases from J, the gap between germline ends came to 5 bases. In nucleotides, the CDR3 is TGTGCCAGCGGAGTCTACAATGAGCAGTTCTTC. Translation: CASGVYNEQFF.

In this sample, this clone turned up many times. V and J are TRBV7-9 and TRBJ1-1; D possibly corresponds to TRBD1 (5 bases). The CDR3 sequence is 14 residues long. V shed 3 bases and J shed 0 bases, with 8 bases lying between them. The germline V gene has CDR1 SEHNR and CDR2 FQNEAQ (reference sequence). CDR3 in DNA: TGTGCCAGCAGCTTCGGACATATGAACACTGAAGCTTTCTTT. It specifies CASSFGHMNTEAFF.

The count of this clone is one. J is TRBJ2-7 and V is TRBV7-6; TRBD2 matches at 8 bases. CDR3 length equals 15 residues. Germline lookup yields CDR1 SGHVS and CDR2 FNYEAQ. Unmatched junction bases numbered 6, after V lost 2 bases and J lost 3 bases. In nucleotides, the CDR3 is TGTGCCAGCAGCTTACTTACTAGCGGAGGCTACGAGCAGTACTTC. Translating it yields CASSLLTSGGYEQYF.

The chain employs TRBV29-1 and TRBJ2-1; tentative D call: TRBD2 (6 bases). This CDR3 is built from 12 residues. Per the germline V gene, CDR1 is SQVTM and CDR2 is ANQGSEA. Trimming stripped 3 bases from V and 4 bases from J, with 7 bases between. Here the CDR3 reads CSVEGGYNEQFF. Written as DNA, the CDR3 is TGCAGCGTTGAGGGGGGTTACAATGAGCAGTTCTTC.

The chain links TRBV10-3 to TRBJ2-1; 7 bases are a match to TRBD2. J gave up 7 bases and V 11 bases, and 14 bases lay outside the gene matches. The CDR3 runs 14 residues. Germline lookup yields CDR1 ENHRY and CDR2 SYGVKD. The CDR3: CAVRAGAVGNEQFF. In DNA, the CDR3 is TGTGCCGTACGGGCGGGAGCGGTAGGGAATGAGCAGTTCTTC.

The chain's CDR3 is CASSRDSWNEQFF. DNA of the CDR3: TGTGCCAGCAGCAGGGACAGTTGGAATGAGCAGTTCTTC. The chain has TRBV7-2 and TRBJ2-1, with TRBD1 matching over 7 bases. CDR1 is SGHTA and CDR2 is FQGNSA in the germline V gene. Trimming removed 5 bases from V and 7 bases from J; junction bases left unmatched: 5. CDR3 length: 13 amino acids.

This sequence joins TRBV20-1 and TRBJ2-4, with D possibly matching TRBD2 (5 bases). Between the trimmed V and J ends, which lost 7 bases and 1 base, there was a span of 5 bases. Germline V lookup: CDR1 DFQATT, CDR2 SNEGSKA (reference sequence). The CDR3 runs to 11 residues. The CDR3 loop reads CSGGAKNIQYF. In DNA form, the CDR3 reads TGCAGTGGCGGGGCCAAAAACATTCAGTACTTC.

This sequence joins TRBV18 and TRBJ2-5; D possibly corresponds to TRBD1 (5 bases). The V gene lost 6 bases and the J gene lost 2 bases, with 16 bases spanning the gap. Germline lookup yields CDR1 KGHSH and CDR2 LQKENI. The CDR3 has 15 residues. The CDR3 nucleotides read TGTGCCAGCTCTTACCGACAGACTCCTCAAGAGACCCAGTACTTC. Amino acids: CASSYRQTPQETQYF.

The rearrangement joins TRBV5-1 to TRBJ2-3; 13 bases align to TRBD2. J gave up 4 bases and V 0 bases, and 5 bases lay outside the gene matches. The CDR3 has 17 amino acids. Per germline, CDR1 SGHRS and CDR2 YFSETQ. Here the CDR3 DNA reads TGCGCCAGCAGCTTGGAACTAGCGGGAGGGCCAGCAGATACGCAGTATTTT. This sequence encodes CASSLELAGGPADTQYF.

Concerning this clone: This sample includes further DNA sequences coding for the same CDR3. V gene TRBV5-4 combines with J gene TRBJ2-7, with D perhaps matching TRBD2 (6 bases). Germline CDR1 and CDR2: SGHNT and YYREEE (reference sequence). Trimming pared 4 bases from V and 0 bases from J, leaving 11 bases between. CDR3 size: 14 residues. For the CDR3, the DNA is TGTGCCAGCAGCCTAGCGTTCAGCTCCTACGAGCAGTACTTC. It codes for CASSLAFSSYEQYF.

This sequence joins TRBV29-1 and TRBJ2-1; D is uncertain. CDR1 is SQVTM, CDR2 ANQGSEA, per germline. The CDR3 runs to 13 residues. V was pared by 4 bases and J by 5 bases, with 12 bases between. The CDR3 DNA reads as TGCAGCGTTGTACGAGCGCCACACAATGAGCAGTTCTTC. This sequence encodes CSVVRAPHNEQFF.

V usage is TRBV4-3 and J usage is TRBJ2-3, with TRBD2 matching 7 bases. Germline CDR1 and CDR2: LGHNA and YSLEER. The CDR3 totals 16 residues. Unmatched junction bases numbered 7, after V lost 0 bases and J lost 4 bases. CDR3: CASSQDGGGFADTQYF. CDR3 DNA: TGCGCCAGCAGCCAAGATGGGGGGGGGTTCGCAGATACGCAGTATTTT.

The V and J genes are TRBV7-3 and TRBJ2-3; 9 nucleotides agree with TRBD2. Germline V gene sequence: CDR1 SGHTA, CDR2 FQGTGA. The CDR3 consists of 16 residues. V lost 4 bases, J lost 6 bases, and 11 bases stayed unmatched. The CDR3 loop reads CASSSLAAGGHDTQYF. The DNA for the CDR3 is TGTGCCAGCAGCTCCTTGGCTGCGGGAGGGCATGATACGCAGTATTTT.

The J gene is TRBJ2-1, the V gene TRBV2, with 13 bases that match TRBD2. Looked up from germline, CDR1 is SNHLY and CDR2 is FYNNEI. The CDR3 is 14 amino acids. V shed 6 bases, J shed 9 bases, and the junction held 5 bases outside the gene matches. CDR3 nucleotides: TGTGCCAGCAGGGACGGACTAGCGGGAGTTGAGCAGTTCTTC. It yields the protein CASRDGLAGVEQFF. The full variable domain, its missing parts supplied by reference TRBV2 and TRBJ2-1, is EPEVTQTPSHQVTQMGQEVILRCVPISNHLYFYWYRQILGQKVEFLVSFYNNEISEKSEIFDDQFSVERPDGSNFTLKIRSTKLEDSAMYFCASRDGLAGVEQFFGPGTRLTVL.

The rearrangement uses TRBV28 and TRBJ2-1; TRBD2 matches 13 bases. V lost 6 bases, J lost 12 bases, and 11 bases stayed unmatched. This CDR3 contains 15 residues. Germline CDR1 and CDR2: MDHEN and SYDVKM. CDR3 protein: CASSPPGTSGVGQFF. The CDR3, as DNA: TGTGCCAGCAGCCCGCCGGGGACTAGCGGGGTCGGGCAGTTCTTC.

This chain uses TRBV15 with TRBJ2-1; D unclear. This CDR3 comprises 16 residues. Between the trimmed V and J ends, which lost 4 bases and 0 bases, there was a span of 13 bases. Germline lookup yields CDR1 LNHNV and CDR2 YYDKDF (reference sequence). The CDR3 DNA follows: TGTGCCACCAGCAAGTCGAGGATTAGCTCCTACAATGAGCAGTTCTTC. The encoded protein is CATSKSRISSYNEQFF.

The J gene is TRBJ1-4, the V gene TRBV6-5, with D possibly being TRBD1 (6 bases). The CDR3 is made up of 13 amino acids. Trimming pared 10 bases from V and 5 bases from J, leaving 14 bases between. Germline CDR1 MNHEY, CDR2 SVGAGI. CDR3 protein: CATEDSHNEKLFF. The CDR3 region has the DNA TGTGCCACCGAGGACAGTCACAATGAAAAACTGTTTTTT.

The chain couples TRBV27 to TRBJ2-7; D may be TRBD2 (6 bases). Trimming left V 5 bases short and J 3 bases short, with 14 bases between. The CDR3 length is 14 residues. CDR1 is MNHEY, CDR2 SMNVEV, per germline (reference sequence). The CDR3 DNA follows: TGTGCCAGCAGTCAAGGGCTAGCGCACTACGAGCAGTACTTC. It translates to CASSQGLAHYEQYF.

This chain joins TRBV13 and TRBJ2-7; 10 bases are shared with TRBD2. V dropped 2 bases and J dropped 6; count of bases not matched to a gene: 4. CDR1 is PRHDT, CDR2 FYEKMQ, per germline (reference sequence). The CDR3 has 14 residues. In DNA form, the CDR3 reads TGTGCCAGCAGCTTACTAGCGGGAGAGGCCGAGCAGTACTTC. Protein sequence: CASSLLAGEAEQYF.